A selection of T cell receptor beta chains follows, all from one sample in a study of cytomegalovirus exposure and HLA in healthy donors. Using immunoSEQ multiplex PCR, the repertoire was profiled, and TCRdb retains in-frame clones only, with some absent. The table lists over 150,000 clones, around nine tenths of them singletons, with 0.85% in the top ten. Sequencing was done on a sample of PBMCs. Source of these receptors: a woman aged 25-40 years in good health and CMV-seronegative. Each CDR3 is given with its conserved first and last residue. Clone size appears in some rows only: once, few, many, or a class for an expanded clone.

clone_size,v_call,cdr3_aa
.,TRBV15,CATSSKGPGQGFGQPQHF
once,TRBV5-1,CASSSGGPGTGLGGYTF
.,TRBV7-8,CASSFRGQDRLEAFF
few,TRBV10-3,CAISEQVANQPQHF
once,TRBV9,CASSPGDRVGEQYF
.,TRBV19,CASTPGTSGKNIQYF
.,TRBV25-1,CASSDHPQETQYF
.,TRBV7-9,CASSLVFPYEQYF
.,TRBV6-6,CASSYGTGAMNTEAFF
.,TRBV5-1,CASSFAGTYNSPLHF
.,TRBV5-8,CASSLVIAGGPLLNNEQFF
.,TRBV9,CASSVSAELTDTQYF
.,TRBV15,CATSKRTSGDSTDTQYF
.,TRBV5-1,CASSLQGAENSPLHF
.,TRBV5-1,CASRNWGAKQETQYF
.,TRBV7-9,CASSLGGQGEKLFF
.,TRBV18,CASSRNQGGSQPQHF
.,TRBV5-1,CASSLVAGGPQEQFF
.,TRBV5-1,CASSLAGMASGRKSSYEQYF
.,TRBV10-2,CASRIAGAEGGELFF
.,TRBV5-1,CASSVPGQGSYEQYF
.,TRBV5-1,CASSGPNSPLHF
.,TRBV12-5,CASGIGGLSYEQYF
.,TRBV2,CASSDWDRLYGYTF
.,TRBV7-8,CASSLAGGHQPQHF
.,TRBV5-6,CASSPRGRLQNYGYTF
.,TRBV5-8,CASSLGDLLTEAFF
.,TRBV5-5,CASSPRTGSEAFF
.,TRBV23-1,CASSPPGLARAGELFF
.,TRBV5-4,CASSLAGSYEQYF
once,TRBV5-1,CASSLELLSGNTIYF
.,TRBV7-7,CASSSTTGTDTQYF
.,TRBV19,CASSAGTVDPYEQYF
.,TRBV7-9,CASSFGQGGSSYEQYF
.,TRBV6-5,CASSYVPTGGYGYTF
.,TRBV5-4,CASSLGQQWGGYPF
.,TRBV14,CASSTWTANTEAFF
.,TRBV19,CASSITRSNEQFF
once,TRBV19,CASSIVGGVQFF
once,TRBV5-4,CASSGPGEQYF
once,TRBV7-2,CASSLEQGYTIYF
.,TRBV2,CASSRTGTQPQHF